The 21 T cell receptor beta chains reported below all come from one sample, sequenced in a study of tumor-infiltrating lymphocytes in primary liver carcinoma. With 500 to 650 ng total RNA as template and a constant-region primer, TCR beta cDNA was made. Generation of the TCR beta libraries relied on three nested multiplex PCR rounds using slightly modified ARM-PCR. Researchers ran the first two PCR rounds for roughly 11 cycles each with TRBV1-TRBV30 forward primers and a C-beta reverse primer. TCRdb reprocessed the multiplex PCR reads with MiXCR, giving one entry per CDR3 protein. The sample consists of about 37,000 distinct CDR3 sequences, roughly 73% of them appearing once. Joint extraction of RNA and DNA used about 17-32 mg of bulk tissue that was unsorted. Sequences were obtained from tumor-adjacent normal liver tissue. These receptors came from a man in his forties or fifties with primary liver carcinoma and hepatitis B virus infection.

To note about this clonotype: A much larger clone lies one base from this, so it may be a read error. The conserved final phenylalanine or tryptophan is absent from the CDR3, which likely points to a read error. V and J are TRBV6-2 or TRBV6-3 and TRBJ2-7, with 7 bases fitting TRBD2. Germline V gene sequence: CDR1 MNHEY, CDR2 SVGEGT. This CDR3 region has 11 residues. V lost 7 bases, J lost 4 bases, and 1 base stayed unmatched. CDR3 sequence: CASTSGYEQYL. The DNA of the CDR3 is TGTGCCAGCACTAGCGGTTACGAGCAGTACTTA.

For this clonotype: The germline gene is not matched at one end of the junction; a read error may be the cause. The chain couples TRBV6-4 to TRBJ2-1; 8 bases align to TRBD2. The CDR3 has 14 amino acids. The germline CDR1 and CDR2 sequences are MRHNA and SNTAGT. CDR3 in amino acids: CGSSEWTSNNEQFF. CDR3 sequence (DNA): TGTGGCAGCAGTGAATGGACTAGCAACAATGAGCAGTTCTTC.

This clonotype is deemed medium-sized. V usage is TRBV5-5 and J usage is TRBJ2-5; D unresolved. The length of the CDR3 is 13 residues. Germline V lookup: CDR1 SGHKS, CDR2 YYEKEE (reference sequence). Trimming pared 4 bases from V and 5 bases from J, leaving 12 bases between. CDR3 nucleotides: TGTGCCAGCAGCCCCGGTGTGGGCGAGACCCAGTACTTC. The encoded protein is CASSPGVGETQYF.

The gene calls are TRBV30 and TRBJ2-1; 9 bases line up with TRBD1. The CDR3 sequence is 13 residues long. CDR1 and CDR2 from the germline V gene are GTSNPN and SVGIG (reference sequence). The CDR3 here is CAWEGTGLGEQFF. In DNA, the CDR3 is TGTGCTTGGGAAGGGACAGGGTTGGGTGAGCAGTTCTTC.

Within the sample, this clonotype is large (0.1 to 1%). V usage is TRBV29-1 and J usage is TRBJ2-5, with D tentatively TRBD2 (5 bases). The CDR3 has 15 amino acids. The V gene's germline CDR1 is SQVTM and CDR2 ANQGSEA. Trimming shortened V by 2 bases and J by 5 bases, and 18 bases separated the two germline ends. The CDR3 is CSVESAAGRSETQYF. The DNA for the CDR3 is TGCAGCGTTGAATCCGCGGCGGGTAGATCGGAGACCCAGTACTTC.

In this sample, this clonotype turned up once. The junction and the germline gene differ at one end; a read error may be behind it. In DNA form, the CDR3 reads TGTGCCAGCAGCTGGGACACCAGGGAGCTGTTTTTT. It encodes CASSWDTRELFF. V usage is TRBV6-5 and J usage is TRBJ2-2; tentative D call: TRBD1 (6 bases). This CDR3 has 12 residues. Germline CDR1 MNHEY, CDR2 SVGAGI.

Regarding this clonotype: The CDR3 does not end in the conserved phenylalanine or tryptophan, so this is likely a read error. The rearrangement links TRBV11-2 to TRBJ1-5; D possibly corresponds to TRBD1 (6 bases). Looked up from germline, CDR1 is SGHAT and CDR2 is FQNNGV. The CDR3 totals 16 residues. Trimming left V 5 bases short and J 4 bases short, with 18 bases between. The CDR3 sequence is CASSLKGGLTNQPQHL. CDR3 coding DNA: TGTGCCAGCAGCCTAAAAGGGGGACTGACGAATCAGCCCCAGCATCTT.

Worth noting for this clonotype: The junction departs from the called germline gene at one end, perhaps through a read error. The chain recombines TRBV29-1 with TRBJ2-7; D possibly matches TRBD1 or TRBD2 (5 bases each). There are 15 residues in the CDR3. CDR1 is SQVTM, CDR2 ANQGSEA, per germline. The chain's CDR3 is CSARTLAGSPYEQYF. Here the CDR3 DNA reads TGCAGCGCCCGGACGTTGGCAGGGAGTCCCTACGAGCAATACTTC.

V is TRBV29-1 and J is TRBJ1-1; tentative D call: TRBD1 (6 bases). The V end lost 6 bases, the J end lost 14 bases, and 22 bases lay between the germline ends. This CDR3 region has 12 residues. Germline CDR1 SQVTM, CDR2 ANQGSEA. The CDR3 loop reads CSVGAGMTEAFF. The CDR3, as DNA: TGCAGCGTGGGGGCAGGCATGACTGAGGCCTTCTTT.

Concerning this clonotype: A read error may account for a junction end that differs from germline. The gene calls are TRBV7-8 and TRBJ2-1; unclear D gene. The CDR3 has 14 amino acids. Germline V gives CDR1 SGHVS, CDR2 FQNEAQ. The CDR3 loop is CASSPAGRENEQLF. In nucleotides, the CDR3 is TGTGCCAGCAGCCCAGCCGGCCGCGAGAATGAGCAGCTCTTC.

This rearrangement joins TRBV11-2 to TRBJ2-6; TRBD2 is a possible D gene (5 bases). Germline CDR1 and CDR2: SGHAT and FQNNGV. The CDR3 consists of 15 residues. CDR3 residues: CATQRPGSGANVLTF. Here the CDR3 DNA reads TGTGCTACCCAGCGGCCAGGCTCTGGGGCCAACGTCCTGACTTTC. Looking up the rest from reference TRBV11-2 and TRBJ2-6 gives the full variable domain: EAGVAQSPRYKIIEKRQSVAFWCNPISGHATLYWYQQILGQGPKLLIQFQNNGVVDDSQLPKDRFSAERLKGVDSTLKIQPAKLEDSAVYLCATQRPGSGANVLTFGAGSRLTVL.

This sequence joins TRBV29-1 and TRBJ1-2, with D possibly TRBD1 on 5 matching bases. Between the trimmed V and J ends, which lost 7 bases and 0 bases, there was a span of 12 bases. CDR1 SQVTM and CDR2 ANQGSEA come from the germline V gene. The CDR3 covers 13 residues. CDR3 nucleotides: TGCAGCGCTATGACAGAGGCTAACTATGGCTACACCTTC. Translating it yields CSAMTEANYGYTF.

Notes on this clonotype: One base away lies a much larger clone, so this may be a sequencing read error. This chain links TRBV7-9 with TRBJ1-1, with D hard to call. Germline CDR1 SEHNR, CDR2 FQNEAQ (reference sequence). The CDR3 consists of 14 residues. The CDR3 spells CASSQQSMNSEAFF. The CDR3 DNA follows: TGTGCCAGCAGCCAACAGAGCATGAACAGTGAAGCTTTCTTT. The full variable domain, its missing parts supplied by reference TRBV7-9 and TRBJ1-1, is DTGVSQNPRHKITKRGQNVTFRCDPISEHNRLYWYRQTLGQGPEFLTYFQNEAQLEKSRLLSDRFSAERPKGSFSTLEIQRTEQGDSAMYLCASSQQSMNSEAFFGQGTRLTVV.

CDR3 residues: CSSSQERAGNYGYTF. The CDR3 DNA follows: TGCTCTAGCAGCCAAGAGCGGGCAGGAAACTATGGCTACACCTTC. V and J are TRBV4-1 and TRBJ1-2; D is undetermined. Germline-derived CDR1 and CDR2 are MGHRA and YSYEKL. The CDR3 totals 15 residues.

This clonotype has only a few counts. The rearrangement links TRBV2 to TRBJ2-1; the match to TRBD1 covers 8 bases. This CDR3 region has 15 residues. Germline CDR1 SNHLY, CDR2 FYNNEI. J gave up 8 bases and V 6 bases, and 12 bases lay outside the gene matches. CDR3 in DNA: TGTGCCAGCAGACAGGGGACAGGCCGCGCGGATGAGCAGTTCTTC. Amino acid sequence: CASRQGTGRADEQFF.

This clonotype was observed a few times. The V gene is TRBV11-2, the J gene TRBJ2-7; 10 nucleotides line up with TRBD2. The CDR3 consists of 15 residues. Germline values: CDR1 SGHAT, CDR2 FQNNGV. V lost 2 bases and J lost 6; bases outside the gene matches: 7. Here the CDR3 DNA reads TGTGCCAGCAGCTTAACCCTAGCGGGGGCTAGCGAGCAGTACTTC. Translated, it gives CASSLTLAGASEQYF.

This clonotype was detected only once. The junction and the germline gene differ at one end; a read error may be behind it. V usage is TRBV6-1 and J usage is TRBJ2-1; 10 nucleotides align to TRBD2. CDR3 size: 15 residues. Germline V gives CDR1 MNHNS, CDR2 SASEGT. CDR3 residues: CASSEVAGGHNVQFF. The CDR3 coding sequence is TGTGCCAGCAGTGAAGTAGCGGGAGGACACAATGTGCAGTTCTTC.

The chain recombines TRBV28 with TRBJ1-5, with D possibly TRBD1 on 6 matching bases. Germline CDR1 MDHEN, CDR2 SYDVKM. The CDR3 contains 14 residues. The ends were cut back, 8 bases at V and 13 bases at J, with 24 bases in the middle. The CDR3 DNA reads as TGTGCCAGCTGGCTCACAGGGTCGACTCAACCACAGCATTTT. Translation gives CASWLTGSTQPQHF. The whole variable domain, filled in from reference TRBV28 and TRBJ1-5, reads DVKVTQSSRYLVKRTGEKVFLECVQDMDHENMFWYRQDPGLGLRLIYFSYDVKMKEKGDIPEGYSVSREKKERFSLILESASTNQTSMYLCASWLTGSTQPQHFGDGTRLSIL.

Concerning this clonotype itself: The junction does not match germline at one end; this may be a read error. The genes are TRBV11-2 and TRBJ2-5, with a possible D match to TRBD2 (6 bases). Germline lookup yields CDR1 SGHAT and CDR2 FQNNGV. The CDR3 is 14 residues long. The CDR3 DNA reads as TGTGCCAGCAGCCATAGCGGTGGTCAAGAGACCCAGTACTTT. Translation: CASSHSGGQETQYF.

Details on this clonotype: A read error may be the cause here, since a much bigger clone is one base away. This chain uses TRBV2 with TRBJ2-5; TRBD1 might be the D (6 bases). Trimming removed 8 bases from V and 3 bases from J, with 16 bases in between. The CDR3 consists of 14 residues. Per the germline V gene, CDR1 is SNHLY and CDR2 is FYNNEI. The CDR3 loop is CASVQGHREETQYF. DNA for the CDR3: TGTGCCAGCGTCCAGGGACACCGAGAAGAGACCCAGTACTTC.

With regard to this clonotype: At one end, the junction sequence differs from germline, possibly due to a read error. The rearrangement joins TRBV6-5 to TRBJ2-6; 12 nucleotides match TRBD2. There are 19 residues in the CDR3. From germline, CDR1 is MNHEY and CDR2 SVGAGI. The CDR3 nucleotides read TGTGCCAGCAGTCCATCCGGGACTAGCGGGTATTCTGGGGCCAACGTTCTGACTTTC. Encoded protein: CASSPSGTSGYSGANVLTF.